Shown below are 27 T cell receptor beta chains from a single sample sequenced in a study of blood T cell repertoires in COVID-19. Clones were sequenced by immunoSEQ multiplex PCR, and TCRdb holds only the in-frame ones, with some missing. The sample carries about 220,000 clones, roughly 84% recorded once. The sequencing input was peripheral blood. The receptors derive from a woman aged 80 or over with acute or convalescent COVID-19.

The chain combines TRBV3-1 (or the pseudogene TRBV3-2) with TRBJ1-5, with D possibly being TRBD1 (5 bases). Trimming pared 4 bases from V and 1 base from J, leaving 8 bases between. This CDR3 comprises 14 residues. The V gene's germline CDR1 is LGHDT and CDR2 YNNKEL (reference sequence). CDR3 bases: TGTGCCAGCAGCCTGGAGGGGAGCAATCAGCCCCAGCATTTT. This sequence encodes CASSLEGSNQPQHF.

The rearrangement links TRBV18 to TRBJ2-3, with unresolved D. Between the trimmed V and J ends, which lost 2 bases and 5 bases, there was a span of 8 bases. There are 13 residues in the CDR3. CDR1 is KGHSH and CDR2 is LQKENI in the germline V gene. The CDR3 region is CASSPKQRDTQYF. Written as DNA, the CDR3 is TGTGCCAGCTCACCAAAACAGAGAGATACGCAGTATTTT. Looking up the rest from reference TRBV18 and TRBJ2-3 gives the full variable domain: NAGVMQNPRHLVRRRGQEARLRCSPMKGHSHVYWYRQLPEEGLKFMVYLQKENIIDESGMPKERFSAEFPKEGPSILRIQQVVRGDSAAYFCASSPKQRDTQYFGPGTRLTVL.

The chain uses TRBV9 and TRBJ1-2; 7 bases are shared with TRBD1. This CDR3 region has 17 residues. V lost 0 bases to trimming and J lost 3 bases; unmatched junction nucleotides: 11. Per germline, CDR1 SGDLS and CDR2 YYNGEE. The CDR3 reads CASSVDGWGRGDYGYTF. The CDR3 nucleotides are TGTGCCAGCAGCGTAGACGGGTGGGGCAGGGGGGACTATGGCTACACCTTC.

Concerning this clone itself: A far larger clone is only one base removed, so a read error is likely. The chain uses TRBV28 and TRBJ1-2; TRBD1 is a possible D gene (6 bases). The CDR3 has 13 amino acids. Germline assignment: CDR1 MDHEN and CDR2 SYDVKM. Trimming took 5 bases from V and 2 from J, leaving 9 bases between them. CDR3: CASSAGQNYGYTF. In DNA, the CDR3 is TGTGCCAGCAGTGCCGGACAGAACTATGGCTACACCTTC.

This clone was counted a single time. The V gene is TRBV27, the J gene TRBJ2-7; 9 bases match TRBD2. Germline-derived CDR1 and CDR2 are MNHEY and SMNVEV (reference sequence). V was pared by 1 base and J by 4 bases, with 5 bases of the junction left unmatched. This CDR3 region has 15 residues. The CDR3 sequence is CASSLLAGDLYEQYF. The DNA of the CDR3 is TGTGCCAGCAGTTTATTAGCGGGGGACCTTTACGAGCAGTACTTC.

The chain combines TRBV4-3 with TRBJ2-1, with D maybe TRBD2 (6 bases). Germline V lookup: CDR1 LGHNA, CDR2 YSLEER. This CDR3 spans 13 amino acids. V lost 4 bases, J lost 6 bases, and 10 bases lay in between. CDR3 in DNA: TGCGCCAGCAGCCTCGGGACTCCCAATGAGCAGTTCTTC. It translates to CASSLGTPNEQFF.

V gene TRBV5-4 combines with J gene TRBJ2-3, with D maybe TRBD2 (6 bases). The ends were cut back, 4 bases at V and 1 base at J, with 10 bases in the middle. The germline gives CDR1 SGHNT, CDR2 YYREEE (reference sequence). This CDR3 contains 14 residues. The CDR3 DNA reads as TGTGCCAGCAGCCACGGAGGGCGCACAGATACGCAGTATTTT. Its protein product is CASSHGGRTDTQYF.

This clone came up a few times. V and J are TRBV28 and TRBJ1-2; the D gene is possibly TRBD1 (5 bases). Germline values: CDR1 MDHEN, CDR2 SYDVKM. This CDR3 spans 12 amino acids. Trimming shortened V by 3 bases and J by 8 bases, and 10 bases separated the two germline ends. CDR3 amino acids: CASSFKGQGYTF. Here the CDR3 DNA reads TGTGCCAGCAGTTTTAAGGGGCAGGGCTACACCTTC.

The chain links TRBV28 to TRBJ1-3; TRBD1 matches at 7 bases. Germline CDR1 and CDR2: MDHEN and SYDVKM. J lost 0 bases, V lost 3 bases, and 8 bases had no gene match. The CDR3 covers 17 residues. In DNA form, the CDR3 reads TGTGCCAGCAGTTTTAACAGGGGCCCCTACTCTGGAAACACCATATATTTT. Its translation: CASSFNRGPYSGNTIYF.

CDR3 region: CASSPESGNTEAFF. For the CDR3, the DNA is TGTGCCAGCAGCCCCGAGAGTGGTAACACTGAAGCTTTCTTT. This chain connects TRBV3-1 (or the pseudogene TRBV3-2) to TRBJ1-1; D gene unclear. There are 14 residues in the CDR3. V lost 4 bases to trimming and J lost 2 bases, with 11 bases between them. CDR1 and CDR2 from the germline V gene are LGHDT and YNNKEL (reference sequence).

The chain carries TRBV2 and TRBJ1-1; TRBD1 matches 8 bases. The germline gives CDR1 SNHLY, CDR2 FYNNEI. V lost 8 bases and J lost 4; bases outside the gene matches: 6. CDR3 length: 13 residues. The CDR3 reads CASDRGAGTEAFF. The CDR3 nucleotides are TGTGCCAGCGACAGGGGTGCGGGCACTGAAGCTTTCTTT. Together with reference TRBV2 and TRBJ1-1, the CDR3 gives the full variable domain: EPEVTQTPSHQVTQMGQEVILRCVPISNHLYFYWYRQILGQKVEFLVSFYNNEISEKSEIFDDQFSVERPDGSNFTLKIRSTKLEDSAMYFCASDRGAGTEAFFGQGTRLTVV.

The J gene is TRBJ1-5, the V gene TRBV6-2 or TRBV6-3; TRBD1 is a possible D gene (5 bases). This CDR3 has 16 amino acids. Trimming took off 6 bases at V and 3 bases at J, with 18 bases between the two ends. From germline, CDR1 is MNHEY and CDR2 SVGEGT. The CDR3 DNA follows: TGTGCCAGCAGCACTCAGGGTCACCTACCCAATCAGCCCCAGCATTTT. Amino acids: CASSTQGHLPNQPQHF.

V is TRBV5-1 and J is TRBJ2-2, with 11 bases that match TRBD1. CDR1 is SGHRS, CDR2 YFSETQ, per germline. Trimming cost V 5 bases and J 5 bases; bases outside gene matches: 5. The CDR3 has 15 residues. CDR3 nucleotides: TGCGCCAGCAGGCGGACAGGGGGCAGGACCGGGGAGCTGTTTTTT. Translating it yields CASRRTGGRTGELFF.

The chain is built from TRBV6-1 and TRBJ2-6; TRBD1 agrees at 8 bases. The CDR3 has 14 amino acids. The junction had 6 bases not matched to a gene; V was cut back by 1 base and J by 13 bases. Looked up from germline, CDR1 is MNHNS and CDR2 is SASEGT. The CDR3 DNA is TGTGCCAGCAGTGAAGGCGGGACAGGTAGTGTCCTGACTTTC. Translated: CASSEGGTGSVLTF.

To note about this clone: Other DNA sequences from this sample encode an identical CDR3 as well. The gene calls are TRBV30 and TRBJ1-4, with a possible D match to TRBD1 (5 bases). In germline, CDR1 is GTSNPN, CDR2 SVGIG (reference sequence). This CDR3 is built from 13 residues. The V end was cut by 0 bases, the J end by 10 bases, with 12 bases between. The CDR3 DNA follows: TGTGCCTGGAGTGTACGGGGGGGAGGAAAACTGTTTTTT. As protein: CAWSVRGGGKLFF.

This chain links TRBV3-1 (or the pseudogene TRBV3-2) with TRBJ2-5, with D perhaps matching TRBD1 (5 bases). CDR1 is LGHDT and CDR2 is YNNKEL in the germline V gene (reference sequence). This CDR3 region has 15 residues. The V end was cut by 0 bases, the J end by 5 bases, with 13 bases between. The CDR3 DNA reads as TGTGCCAGCAGCCAAGAGTGGGGCGGCGCGGAGACCCAGTACTTC. This translates into CASSQEWGGAETQYF.

The chain uses TRBV3-1 (or the pseudogene TRBV3-2) and TRBJ1-3, with D tentatively TRBD1 (5 bases). Germline V CDR1 and CDR2: LGHDT, YNNKEL (reference sequence). The CDR3 covers 18 residues. Trimming removed 0 bases at V and 7 bases at J, with 22 bases between. DNA for the CDR3: TGTGCCAGCAGCCAAGAAATGACGAGGGGAGGGAGCGGTAACACCATATATTTT. Encoded protein: CASSQEMTRGGSGNTIYF.

The chain joins TRBV18 to TRBJ2-7; 9 positions agree with TRBD1. CDR3 length: 14 amino acids. CDR1 is KGHSH, CDR2 LQKENI, per germline. V lost 4 bases, J lost 4 bases, and 5 bases stayed unmatched. The CDR3 nucleotides read TGTGCCAGCTCACGTCGGGACAGGGTTTACGAGCAGTACTTC. This sequence encodes CASSRRDRVYEQYF.

This clone was observed once. The rearrangement links TRBV9 to TRBJ1-1; possibly TRBD1 for D (5 bases). In germline, CDR1 is SGDLS, CDR2 YYNGEE. The CDR3 contains 15 residues. Trimming took off 5 bases at V and 1 base at J, with 15 bases between the two ends. The CDR3 region is CASSLVGGRNTEAFF. Written as DNA, the CDR3 is TGTGCCAGCAGTCTAGTGGGGGGGAGGAACACTGAAGCTTTCTTT.

The sample holds a few counts of this clone. The chain recombines TRBV6-2 or TRBV6-3 with TRBJ2-1, with 7 nucleotides matching TRBD1. The V gene's germline CDR1 is MNHEY and CDR2 SVGEGT. V was pared by 5 bases and J by 6 bases, with 7 bases of the junction left unmatched. The CDR3 is 14 amino acids. CDR3 nucleotide sequence: TGTGCCAGCAGTCGTCTGGCAGGGGGCAATGAGCAGTTCTTC. Translated, it gives CASSRLAGGNEQFF.

The V and J genes are TRBV14 and TRBJ2-7; maybe TRBD1 (6 bases). With 6 bases removed from V and 5 bases from J, the gap between germline ends came to 17 bases. The germline gives CDR1 SGHDN, CDR2 FVKESK. The CDR3 has 14 residues. The CDR3 DNA reads TGTGCCAGCAGACCGACAGGTTCTTACCACGAGCAGTACTTC. Encoded protein: CASRPTGSYHEQYF.

This chain joins TRBV7-9 and TRBJ2-7; D may be TRBD2 (7 bases). There are 15 residues in the CDR3. V shed 2 bases and J shed 2 bases, with 13 bases lying between them. Germline values: CDR1 SEHNR, CDR2 FQNEAQ (reference sequence). The CDR3 spells CASSLLGGRPYEQYF. The CDR3 region has the DNA TGTGCCAGCAGCTTATTGGGGGGGCGGCCCTACGAGCAGTACTTC.

The chain couples TRBV10-2 to TRBJ1-2; D might be TRBD1 (5 bases). V shed 4 bases and J shed 2 bases, with 8 bases lying between them. The CDR3 consists of 13 residues. From germline, CDR1 is WSHSY and CDR2 SAAADI. CDR3 sequence: CASSGGPNYGYTF. For the CDR3, the DNA is TGCGCCAGCAGTGGGGGCCCAAACTATGGCTACACCTTC.

The chain uses TRBV7-7 and TRBJ2-2; 7 bases match TRBD1. From germline, CDR1 is SSHAT and CDR2 FNYEAQ (reference sequence). After removal of 5 bases from V and 5 bases from J, the junction contained 8 bases not matched to a gene. The CDR3 covers 15 residues. DNA of the CDR3: TGTGCCAGCAGCCCGACAGGGTTTAGGACCGGGGAGCTGTTTTTT. It codes for CASSPTGFRTGELFF.

Worth noting for this clone: Germline is not matched at one junction end, which may reflect a read error. This chain uses TRBV19 with TRBJ1-2; 9 bases agree with TRBD1. Germline V gives CDR1 LNHDA, CDR2 SQIVND (reference sequence). The CDR3 extends over 14 amino acids. CDR3 DNA sequence: TGTGCCAGTAGTGGGGTCGGGACAGGGTATGACTACACCTTC. This gives the protein CASSGVGTGYDYTF.

The CDR3 bases are TGTGCCAGCAGCTCCTCCGGGGTGGGGGGTGGCTACACCTTC. Protein: CASSSSGVGGGYTF. The chain links TRBV11-3 to TRBJ1-2; tentatively, D is TRBD1 (5 bases). The germline V gene has CDR1 SGHNT and CDR2 YENEEA. The CDR3 runs 14 residues. Between the trimmed V and J ends, which lost 4 bases and 7 bases, there was a span of 16 bases.

Concerning this clone itself: A read error may account for a junction end that differs from germline. The V gene is TRBV2, the J gene TRBJ2-7, with 9 bases identical to TRBD1. Germline CDR1 reads SNHLY; CDR2 reads FYNNEI. This CDR3 is built from 12 residues. CDR3 region: CASSPNGGTGNF. The CDR3 nucleotides are TGTGCCAGCAGTCCTAACGGAGGGACAGGGAACTTC.